Listed here are 4 T cell receptor beta chains from one sample, sequenced in a study of blood T cell repertoires in COVID-19. Repertoires were generated with immunoSEQ multiplex PCR, while TCRdb's copy carries only in-frame clones and drops some. The repertoire includes roughly 200,000 clones, about 81% of them detected once, and about 11% sits in the top ten. Material for sequencing was peripheral blood. The receptors were sampled from a woman of 80 years or more with COVID-19, enrolled during active disease.

This clone was picked up one time. The rearrangement joins TRBV6-1 to TRBJ2-5, with D possibly matching TRBD2 (5 bases). The V end was cut by 2 bases, the J end by 9 bases, with 10 bases between. The CDR3 loop spans 12 amino acids. CDR1 MNHNS and CDR2 SASEGT come from the germline V gene. CDR3 nucleotide sequence: TGTGCCAGCAGTGAACGCCGGGGAGCCCAGTACTTC. This sequence encodes CASSERRGAQYF.

J is TRBJ2-1 and V is TRBV18, with 13 bases fitting TRBD2. The CDR3 spans 14 residues. Germline values: CDR1 KGHSH, CDR2 LQKENI. V trimming: 10 bases; J trimming: 5 bases; junction bases outside the gene matches: 5. The CDR3 DNA reads as TGTGCCACCACGACTAGCGGGAGGCACAATGAGCAGTTCTTC. Translating gives CATTTSGRHNEQFF. The variable domain in full, with the rest retrieved from reference TRBV18 and TRBJ2-1, is NAGVMQNPRHLVRRRGQEARLRCSPMKGHSHVYWYRQLPEEGLKFMVYLQKENIIDESGMPKERFSAEFPKEGPSILRIQQVVRGDSAAYFCATTTSGRHNEQFFGPGTRLTVL.

The chain joins TRBV6-5 to TRBJ2-1; 8 bases align to TRBD1. CDR3 length equals 13 residues. CDR1 and CDR2 (germline): MNHEY, SVGAGI. V trimming: 7 bases; J trimming: 8 bases; junction bases outside the gene matches: 7. CDR3 DNA: TGTGCCAGCACCGGGACAGGCTGGGATGAGCAGTTCTTC. Its translation is CASTGTGWDEQFF.

The rearrangement uses TRBV12-3 or TRBV12-4 and TRBJ2-5, with D possibly TRBD1 on 5 matching bases. This CDR3 comprises 12 residues. The ends were cut back, 3 bases at V and 4 bases at J, with 6 bases in the middle. The CDR3 DNA reads TGTGCCAGCAGTTTGCAGGGAGAGACCCAGTACTTC. Its translation: CASSLQGETQYF.